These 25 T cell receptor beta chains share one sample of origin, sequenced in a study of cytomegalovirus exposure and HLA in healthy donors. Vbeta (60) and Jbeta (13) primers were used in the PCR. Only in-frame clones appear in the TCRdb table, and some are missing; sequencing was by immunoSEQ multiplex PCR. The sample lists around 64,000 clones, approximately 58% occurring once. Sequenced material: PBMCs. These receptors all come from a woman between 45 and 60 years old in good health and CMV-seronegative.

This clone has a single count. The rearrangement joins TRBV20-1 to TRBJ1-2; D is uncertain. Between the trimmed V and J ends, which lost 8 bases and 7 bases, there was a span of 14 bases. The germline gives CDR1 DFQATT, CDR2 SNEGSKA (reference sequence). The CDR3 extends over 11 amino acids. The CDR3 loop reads CSLEDRSGYTF. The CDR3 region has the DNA TGCAGTCTGGAGGATCGAAGTGGCTACACCTTC.

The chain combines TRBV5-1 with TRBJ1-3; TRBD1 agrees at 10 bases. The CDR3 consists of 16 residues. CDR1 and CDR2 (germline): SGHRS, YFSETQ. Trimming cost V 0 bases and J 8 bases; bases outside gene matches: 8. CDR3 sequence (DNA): TGCGCCAGCAGCTTGGCCGGGACAGGGGAAGCATACACCATATATTTT. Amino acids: CASSLAGTGEAYTIYF.

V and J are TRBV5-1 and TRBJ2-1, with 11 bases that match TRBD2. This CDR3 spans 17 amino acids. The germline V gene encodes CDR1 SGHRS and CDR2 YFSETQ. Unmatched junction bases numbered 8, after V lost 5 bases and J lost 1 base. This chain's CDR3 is CASRFGLAGLSYNEQFF. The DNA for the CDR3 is TGCGCCAGCAGATTCGGACTAGCGGGTCTTTCCTACAATGAGCAGTTCTTC.

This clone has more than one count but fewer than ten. The CDR3 sequence: CASIPPPGGGSGMFYEQYF. The CDR3 DNA sequence: TGTGCCAGCATTCCCCCCCCAGGCGGTGGTAGCGGGATGTTCTACGAGCAGTACTTC. This rearrangement joins TRBV28 to TRBJ2-7; 8 nucleotides line up with TRBD2. V gave up 7 bases and J gave up 3 bases; unmatched junction bases: 23. The CDR3 length is 19 residues. CDR1 and CDR2 (germline): MDHEN, SYDVKM.

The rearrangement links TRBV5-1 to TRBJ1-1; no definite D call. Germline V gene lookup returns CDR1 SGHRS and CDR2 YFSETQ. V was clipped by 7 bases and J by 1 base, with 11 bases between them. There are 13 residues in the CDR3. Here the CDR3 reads CASAQTKNTEAFF. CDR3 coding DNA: TGCGCCAGCGCACAGACAAAGAACACTGAAGCTTTCTTT.

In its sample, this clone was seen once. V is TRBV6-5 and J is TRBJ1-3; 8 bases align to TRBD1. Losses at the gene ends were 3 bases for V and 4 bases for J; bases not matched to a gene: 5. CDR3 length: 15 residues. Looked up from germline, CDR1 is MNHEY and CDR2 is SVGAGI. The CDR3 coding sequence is TGTGCCAGCAGTTATTCGACAGGGGTGGGAAACACCATATATTTT. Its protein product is CASSYSTGVGNTIYF.

In DNA, the CDR3 is TGCGCCAGCAGTTTTAACGGGAACACTGAAGCTTTCTTT. Protein: CASSFNGNTEAFF. The genes are TRBV5-1 and TRBJ1-1; D not resolved. This CDR3 comprises 13 residues. Germline V gene lookup returns CDR1 SGHRS and CDR2 YFSETQ. Trimming stripped 5 bases from V and 1 base from J, with 9 bases between.

CDR3 in DNA: TGCAGCGTTGGTGGCAGGGTATCCTACAATGAGCAGTTCTTC. Protein: CSVGGRVSYNEQFF. The V call is TRBV29-1, the J call TRBJ2-1, with D perhaps TRBD1 (5 bases). This CDR3 is 14 amino acids long. Germline V gene data show CDR1 as SQVTM and CDR2 as ANQGSEA. Deletions cut 4 bases from V and 1 base from J, with 11 bases between.

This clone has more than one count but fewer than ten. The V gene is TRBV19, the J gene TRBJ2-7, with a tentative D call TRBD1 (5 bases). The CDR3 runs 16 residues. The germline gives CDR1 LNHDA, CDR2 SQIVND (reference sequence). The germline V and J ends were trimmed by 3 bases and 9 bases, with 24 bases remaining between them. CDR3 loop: CASSIRYPTDPSGQYF. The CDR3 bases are TGTGCCAGTAGTATTAGGTACCCGACAGACCCTTCCGGGCAGTACTTC.

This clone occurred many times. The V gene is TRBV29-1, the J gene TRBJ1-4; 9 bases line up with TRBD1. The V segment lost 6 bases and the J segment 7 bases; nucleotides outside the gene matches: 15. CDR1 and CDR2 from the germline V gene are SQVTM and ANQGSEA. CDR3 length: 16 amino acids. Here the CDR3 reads CSVSGTGSLEGEKLFF. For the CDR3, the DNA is TGCAGCGTGTCCGGGACAGGGAGTTTGGAGGGTGAAAAACTGTTTTTT.

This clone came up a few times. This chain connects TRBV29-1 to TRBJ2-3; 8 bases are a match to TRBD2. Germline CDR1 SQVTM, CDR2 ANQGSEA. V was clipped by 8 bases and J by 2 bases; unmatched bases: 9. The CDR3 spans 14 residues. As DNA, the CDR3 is TGCAGCATGGGAGCGGGAGACCTCACAGATACGCAGTATTTT. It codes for CSMGAGDLTDTQYF.

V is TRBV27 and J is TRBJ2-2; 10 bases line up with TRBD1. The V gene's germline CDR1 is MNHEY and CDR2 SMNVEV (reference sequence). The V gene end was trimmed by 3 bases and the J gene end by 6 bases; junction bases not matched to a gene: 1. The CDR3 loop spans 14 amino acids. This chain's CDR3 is CASSLGTGAGELFF. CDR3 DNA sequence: TGTGCCAGCAGTTTGGGGACAGGGGCCGGGGAGCTGTTTTTT.

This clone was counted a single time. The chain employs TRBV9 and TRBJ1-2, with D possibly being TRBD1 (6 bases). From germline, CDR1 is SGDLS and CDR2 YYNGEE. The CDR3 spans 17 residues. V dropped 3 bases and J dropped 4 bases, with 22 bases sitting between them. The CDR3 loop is CASSAAGAGALPYGYTF. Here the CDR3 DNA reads TGTGCCAGCAGCGCCGCGGGGGCAGGGGCCCTCCCCTATGGCTACACCTTC.

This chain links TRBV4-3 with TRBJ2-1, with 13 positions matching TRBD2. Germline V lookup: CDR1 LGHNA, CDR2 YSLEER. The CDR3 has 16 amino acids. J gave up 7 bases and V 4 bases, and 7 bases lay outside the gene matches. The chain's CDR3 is CASSPGTSGTRNEQFF. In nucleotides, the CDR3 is TGCGCCAGCAGCCCAGGGACTAGCGGGACGAGGAATGAGCAGTTCTTC.

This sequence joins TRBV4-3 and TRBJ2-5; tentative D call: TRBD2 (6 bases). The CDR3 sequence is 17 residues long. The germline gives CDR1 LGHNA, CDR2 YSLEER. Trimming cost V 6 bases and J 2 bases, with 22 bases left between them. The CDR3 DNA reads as TGCGCCAGCAGTCCCCGAGAAACGGGAGTCACTCAAGAGACCCAGTACTTC. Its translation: CASSPRETGVTQETQYF.

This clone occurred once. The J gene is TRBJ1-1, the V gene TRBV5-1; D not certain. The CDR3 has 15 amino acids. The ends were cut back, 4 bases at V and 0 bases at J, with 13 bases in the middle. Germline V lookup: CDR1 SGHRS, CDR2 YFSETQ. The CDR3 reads CASSAGGGMNTEAFF. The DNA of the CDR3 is TGCGCCAGCAGCGCGGGAGGAGGCATGAACACTGAAGCTTTCTTT.

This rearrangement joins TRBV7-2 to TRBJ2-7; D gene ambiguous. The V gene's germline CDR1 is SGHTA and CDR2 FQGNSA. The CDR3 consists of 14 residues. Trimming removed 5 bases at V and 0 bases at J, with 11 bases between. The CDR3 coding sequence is TGTGCCAGCAGCCTTAGACAATACTCCTACGAGCAGTACTTC. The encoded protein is CASSLRQYSYEQYF. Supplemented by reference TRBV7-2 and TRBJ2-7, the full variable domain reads GAGVSQSPSNKVTEKGKDVELRCDPISGHTALYWYRQSLGQGLEFLIYFQGNSAPDKSGLPSDRFSAERTGGSVSTLTIQRTQQEDSAVYLCASSLRQYSYEQYFGPGTRLTVT.

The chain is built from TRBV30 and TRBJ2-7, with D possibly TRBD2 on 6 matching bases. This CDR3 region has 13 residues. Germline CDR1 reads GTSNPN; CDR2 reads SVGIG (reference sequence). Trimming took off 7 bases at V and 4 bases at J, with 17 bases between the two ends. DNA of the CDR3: TGTGCCTCAAGTAGGGGACTTATTTACGAGCAGTACTTC. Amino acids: CASSRGLIYEQYF.

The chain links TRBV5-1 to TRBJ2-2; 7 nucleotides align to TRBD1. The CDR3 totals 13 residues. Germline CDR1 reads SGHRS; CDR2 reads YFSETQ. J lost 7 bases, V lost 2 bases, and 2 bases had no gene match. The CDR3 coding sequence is TGCGCCAGCAGCTTCTGGGACAGCGGGGAGCTGTTTTTT. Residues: CASSFWDSGELFF.

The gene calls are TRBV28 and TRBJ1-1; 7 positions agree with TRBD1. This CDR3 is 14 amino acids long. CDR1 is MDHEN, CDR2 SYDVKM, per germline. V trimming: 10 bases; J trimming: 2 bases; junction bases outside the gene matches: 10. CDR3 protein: CATLPTGSNTEAFF. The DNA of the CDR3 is TGTGCCACCCTCCCGACAGGGAGTAACACTGAAGCTTTCTTT.

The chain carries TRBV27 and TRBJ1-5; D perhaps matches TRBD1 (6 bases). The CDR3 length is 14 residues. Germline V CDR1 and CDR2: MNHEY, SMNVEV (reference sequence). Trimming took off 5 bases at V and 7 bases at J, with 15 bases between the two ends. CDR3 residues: CASSGGGGWQPQHF. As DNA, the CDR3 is TGTGCCAGCAGTGGGGGCGGGGGATGGCAGCCCCAGCATTTT.

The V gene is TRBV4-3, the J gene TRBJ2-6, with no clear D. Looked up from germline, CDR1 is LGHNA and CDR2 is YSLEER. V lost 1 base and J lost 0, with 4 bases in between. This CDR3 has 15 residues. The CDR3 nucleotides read TGCGCCAGCAGCCAAGGACTCTCTGGGGCCAACGTCCTGACTTTC. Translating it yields CASSQGLSGANVLTF.

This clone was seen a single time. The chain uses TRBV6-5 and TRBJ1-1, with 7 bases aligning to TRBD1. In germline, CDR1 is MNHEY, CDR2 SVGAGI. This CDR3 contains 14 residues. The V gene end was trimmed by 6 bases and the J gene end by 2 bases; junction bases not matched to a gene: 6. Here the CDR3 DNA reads TGTGCCAGCAGGGGGACAGTGCTCAACACTGAAGCTTTCTTT. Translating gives CASRGTVLNTEAFF.

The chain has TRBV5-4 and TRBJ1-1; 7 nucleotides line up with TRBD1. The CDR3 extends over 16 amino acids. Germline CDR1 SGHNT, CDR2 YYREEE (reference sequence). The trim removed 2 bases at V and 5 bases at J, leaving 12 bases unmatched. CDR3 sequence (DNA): TGTGCCAGCAGCTTAGACAGGGTGGTGGTTACGACTGAAGCTTTCTTT. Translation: CASSLDRVVVTTEAFF.

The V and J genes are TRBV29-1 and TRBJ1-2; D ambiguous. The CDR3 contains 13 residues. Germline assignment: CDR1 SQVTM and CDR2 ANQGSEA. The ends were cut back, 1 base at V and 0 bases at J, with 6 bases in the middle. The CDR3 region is CSVEVSPNYGYTF. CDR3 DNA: TGCAGCGTTGAAGTTAGCCCTAACTATGGCTACACCTTC.